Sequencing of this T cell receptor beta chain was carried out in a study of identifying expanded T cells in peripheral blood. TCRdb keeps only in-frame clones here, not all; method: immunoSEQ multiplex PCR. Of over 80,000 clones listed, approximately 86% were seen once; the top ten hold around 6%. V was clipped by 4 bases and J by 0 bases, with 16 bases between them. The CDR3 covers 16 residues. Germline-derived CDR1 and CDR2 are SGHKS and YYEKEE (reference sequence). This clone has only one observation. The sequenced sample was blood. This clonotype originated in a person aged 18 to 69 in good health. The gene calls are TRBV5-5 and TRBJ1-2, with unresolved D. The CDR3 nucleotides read TGTGCCAGCAGCCCGGCCGGGCTCGGCTCTAACTATGGCTACACCTTC. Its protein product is CASSPAGLGSNYGYTF.